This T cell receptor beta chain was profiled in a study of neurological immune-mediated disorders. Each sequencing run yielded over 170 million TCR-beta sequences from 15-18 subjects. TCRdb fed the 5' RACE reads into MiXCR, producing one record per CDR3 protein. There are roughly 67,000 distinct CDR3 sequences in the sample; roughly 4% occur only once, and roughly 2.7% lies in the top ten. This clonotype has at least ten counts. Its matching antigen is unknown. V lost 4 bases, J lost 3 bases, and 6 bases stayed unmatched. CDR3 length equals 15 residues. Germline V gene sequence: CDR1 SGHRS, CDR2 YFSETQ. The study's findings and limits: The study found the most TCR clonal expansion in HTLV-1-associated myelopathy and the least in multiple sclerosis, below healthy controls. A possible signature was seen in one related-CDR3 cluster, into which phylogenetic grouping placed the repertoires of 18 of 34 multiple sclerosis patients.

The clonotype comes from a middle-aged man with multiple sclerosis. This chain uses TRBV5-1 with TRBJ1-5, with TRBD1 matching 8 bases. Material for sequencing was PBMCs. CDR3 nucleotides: TGCGCCAGCAGCCGTGACAGGGGTCCCAATCAGCCCCAGCATTTT. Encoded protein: CASSRDRGPNQPQHF.